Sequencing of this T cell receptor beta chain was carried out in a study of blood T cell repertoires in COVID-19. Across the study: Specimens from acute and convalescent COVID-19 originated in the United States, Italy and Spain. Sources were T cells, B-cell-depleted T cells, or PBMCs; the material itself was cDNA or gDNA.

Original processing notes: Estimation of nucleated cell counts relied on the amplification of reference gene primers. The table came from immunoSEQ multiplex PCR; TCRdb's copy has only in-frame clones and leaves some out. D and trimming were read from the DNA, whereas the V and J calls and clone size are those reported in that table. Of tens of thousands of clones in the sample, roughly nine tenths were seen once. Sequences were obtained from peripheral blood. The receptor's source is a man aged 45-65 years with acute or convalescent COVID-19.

In nucleotides, the CDR3 is TGTGCCAGTATGGGACGGGAGGCCCACGTGAACACGCAGTATTTT. It yields the protein CASMGREAHVNTQYF. The chain uses TRBV19 and TRBJ2-3; 7 bases agree with TRBD2. This CDR3 is built from 15 residues. CDR1 and CDR2 (germline): LNHDA, SQIVND (reference sequence). V lost 7 bases, J lost 9 bases, and 16 bases stayed unmatched.